This TCR beta chain was found in a study of molecular identifiers for immune sequencing clone quantification. This clonotype was counted many times. Methods described previously, with TCR primers listed, were used for bulk TCR libraries. A single record per CDR3 protein comes from TCRdb applying MiXCR to the PCR reads. The profile shows about 510,000 distinct CDR3 sequences, around a fifth of them singletons. Naive CD8 libraries came from approximately 20,000 to 980,000 sorted cells with 10%, 30% or 50% RNA. The CDR3 length is 14 residues. CDR1 and CDR2 (germline): SGHKS, YYEKEE (reference sequence). The J segment lost 1 base and the V segment lost 2 bases, leaving 2 bases of the junction unmatched.

Material for sequencing was naive CD8+ T cells from blood, with Jurkat cell RNA spiked in. Described subset: FACS-sorted CD8+CD4-CCR7+CD45RA+ naive T cells. The TCR originated in a human donor in good health. Some libraries in this study had Jurkat cell RNA spiked in. The chain couples TRBV5-5 to TRBJ2-7; 8 nucleotides align to TRBD2. In nucleotides, the CDR3 is TGTGCCAGCAGCTTAGGGACTAGGTCCTACGAGCAGTACTTC. It codes for CASSLGTRSYEQYF.